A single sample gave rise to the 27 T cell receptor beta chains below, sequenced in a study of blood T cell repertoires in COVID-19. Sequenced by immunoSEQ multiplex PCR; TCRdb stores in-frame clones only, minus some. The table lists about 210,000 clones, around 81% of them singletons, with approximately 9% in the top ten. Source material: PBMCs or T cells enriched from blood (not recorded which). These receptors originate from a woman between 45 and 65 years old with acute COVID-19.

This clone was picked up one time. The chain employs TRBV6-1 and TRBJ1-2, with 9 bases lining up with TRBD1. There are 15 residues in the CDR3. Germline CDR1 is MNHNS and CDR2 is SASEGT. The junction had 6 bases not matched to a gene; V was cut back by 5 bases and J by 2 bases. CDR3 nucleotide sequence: TGTGCCAGCAGTTCCGGGGGACAGGGAAACTATGGCTACACCTTC. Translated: CASSSGGQGNYGYTF.

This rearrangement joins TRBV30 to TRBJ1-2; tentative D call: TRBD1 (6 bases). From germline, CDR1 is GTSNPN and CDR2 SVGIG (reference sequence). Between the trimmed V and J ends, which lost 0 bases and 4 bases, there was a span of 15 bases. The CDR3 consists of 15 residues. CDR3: CAWSVATGDFYGYTF. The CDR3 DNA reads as TGTGCCTGGAGTGTGGCGACAGGCGATTTCTATGGCTACACCTTC.

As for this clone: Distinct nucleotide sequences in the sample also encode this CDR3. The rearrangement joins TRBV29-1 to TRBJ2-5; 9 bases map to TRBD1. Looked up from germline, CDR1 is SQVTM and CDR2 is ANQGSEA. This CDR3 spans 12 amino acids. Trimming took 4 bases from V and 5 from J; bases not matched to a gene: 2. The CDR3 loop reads CSVAGQGETQYF. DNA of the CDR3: TGCAGCGTTGCGGGACAGGGCGAGACCCAGTACTTC. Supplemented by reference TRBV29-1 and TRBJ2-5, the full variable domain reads SAVISQKPSRDICQRGTSLTIQCQVDSQVTMMFWYRQQPGQSLTLIATANQGSEATYESGFVIDKFPISRPNLTFSTLTVSNMSPEDSSIYLCSVAGQGETQYFGPGTRLLVL.

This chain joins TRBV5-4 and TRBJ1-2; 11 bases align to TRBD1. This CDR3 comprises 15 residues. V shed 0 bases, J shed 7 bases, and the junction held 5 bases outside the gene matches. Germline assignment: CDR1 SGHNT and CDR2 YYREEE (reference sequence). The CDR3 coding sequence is TGTGCCAGCAGCTTGGGGACAGGGGGCGTCTTTGGCTACACCTTC. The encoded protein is CASSLGTGGVFGYTF.

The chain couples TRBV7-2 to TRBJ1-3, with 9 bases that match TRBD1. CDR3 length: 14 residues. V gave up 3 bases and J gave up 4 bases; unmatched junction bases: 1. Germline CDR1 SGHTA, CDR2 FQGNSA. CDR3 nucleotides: TGTGCCAGCAGCTTGGACAGGGGAGGAAACACCATATATTTT. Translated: CASSLDRGGNTIYF.

The CDR3 nucleotides are TGCGCCAGCAGTGAGAGCCTCCGGGCTGAAGCTTTCTTT. Protein product: CASSESLRAEAFF. The chain has TRBV10-2 and TRBJ1-1; D not resolved. Germline-derived CDR1 and CDR2 are WSHSY and SAAADI. V shed 2 bases and J shed 6 bases, with 10 bases lying between them. The CDR3 extends over 13 amino acids.

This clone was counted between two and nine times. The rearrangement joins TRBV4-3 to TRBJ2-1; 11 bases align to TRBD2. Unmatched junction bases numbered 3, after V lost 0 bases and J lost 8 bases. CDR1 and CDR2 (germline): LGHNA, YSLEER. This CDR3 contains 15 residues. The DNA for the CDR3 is TGCGCCAGCAGCCAAGATAGCGGGAGGGGGTATGAGCAGTTCTTC. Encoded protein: CASSQDSGRGYEQFF.

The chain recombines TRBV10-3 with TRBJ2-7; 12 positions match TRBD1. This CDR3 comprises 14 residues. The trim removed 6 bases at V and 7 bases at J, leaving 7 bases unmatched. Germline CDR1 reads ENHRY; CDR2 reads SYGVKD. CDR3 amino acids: CAIRPGQGAEEQYF. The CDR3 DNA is TGTGCCATCAGGCCGGGACAGGGGGCGGAAGAGCAGTACTTC.

The CDR3 bases are TGTGCCAGTAGTACTACTAATGAAAAACTGTTTTTT. Its translation is CASSTTNEKLFF. This chain uses TRBV6-5 with TRBJ1-4, with D uncertain. Trimming stripped 9 bases from V and 2 bases from J, with 7 bases between. The CDR3 totals 12 residues. Germline assignment: CDR1 MNHEY and CDR2 SVGAGI.

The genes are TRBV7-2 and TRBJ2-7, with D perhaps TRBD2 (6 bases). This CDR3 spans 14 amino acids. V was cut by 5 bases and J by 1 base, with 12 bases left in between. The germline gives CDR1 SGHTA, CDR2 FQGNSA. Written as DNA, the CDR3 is TGTGCCAGCAGCCTCCCCGGGACTTCCTACGAGCAGTACTTC. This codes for CASSLPGTSYEQYF.

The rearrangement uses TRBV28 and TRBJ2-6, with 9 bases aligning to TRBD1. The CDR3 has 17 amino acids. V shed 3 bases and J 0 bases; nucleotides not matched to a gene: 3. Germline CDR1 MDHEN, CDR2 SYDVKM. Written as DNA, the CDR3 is TGTGCCAGCAGTTTTGGGACAGGGAGCTCTGGGGCCAACGTCCTGACTTTC. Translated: CASSFGTGSSGANVLTF.

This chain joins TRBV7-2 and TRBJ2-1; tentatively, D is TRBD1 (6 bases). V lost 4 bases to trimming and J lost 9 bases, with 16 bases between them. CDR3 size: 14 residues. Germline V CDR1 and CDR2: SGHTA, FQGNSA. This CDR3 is CASSSDTYRAEQFF. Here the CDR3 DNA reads TGTGCCAGCAGCTCGGACACCTACAGGGCTGAGCAGTTCTTC.

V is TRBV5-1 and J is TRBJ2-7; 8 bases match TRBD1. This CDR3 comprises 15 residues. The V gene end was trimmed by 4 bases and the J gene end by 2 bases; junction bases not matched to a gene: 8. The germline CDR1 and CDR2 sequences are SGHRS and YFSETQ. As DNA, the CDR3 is TGCGCCAGCAGCAGGGCAGGGGGCAGGACCTACGAGCAGTACTTC. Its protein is CASSRAGGRTYEQYF.

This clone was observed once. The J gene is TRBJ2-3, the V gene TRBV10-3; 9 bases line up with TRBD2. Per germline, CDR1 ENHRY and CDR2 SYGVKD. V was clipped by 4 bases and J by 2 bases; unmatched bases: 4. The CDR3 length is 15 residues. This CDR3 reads CAISVAGADTDTQYF. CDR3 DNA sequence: TGTGCCATCAGTGTAGCGGGGGCCGACACAGATACGCAGTATTTT.

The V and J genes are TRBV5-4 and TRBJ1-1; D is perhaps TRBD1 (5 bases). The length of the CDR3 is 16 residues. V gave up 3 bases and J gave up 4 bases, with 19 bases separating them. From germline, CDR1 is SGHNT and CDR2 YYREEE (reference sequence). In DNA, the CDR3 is TGTGCCAGCAGCTCGGGAGGGGCTCCCGGCGGCACTGAAGCTTTCTTT. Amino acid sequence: CASSSGGAPGGTEAFF.

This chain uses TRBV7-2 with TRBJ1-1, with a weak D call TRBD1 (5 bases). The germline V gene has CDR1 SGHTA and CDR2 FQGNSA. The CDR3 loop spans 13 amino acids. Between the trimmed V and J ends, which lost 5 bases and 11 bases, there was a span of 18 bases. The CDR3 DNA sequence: TGTGCCAGCAGCGCCGTCCAGGGAGGTACGGCTTTCTTT. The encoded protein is CASSAVQGGTAFF. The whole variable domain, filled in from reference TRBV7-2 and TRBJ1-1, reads GAGVSQSPSNKVTEKGKDVELRCDPISGHTALYWYRQSLGQGLEFLIYFQGNSAPDKSGLPSDRFSAERTGGSVSTLTIQRTQQEDSAVYLCASSAVQGGTAFFGQGTRLTVV.

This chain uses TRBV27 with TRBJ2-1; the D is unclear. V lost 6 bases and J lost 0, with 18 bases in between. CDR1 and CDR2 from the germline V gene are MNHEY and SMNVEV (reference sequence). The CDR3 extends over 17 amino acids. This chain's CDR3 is CASRLYQALRSYNEQFF. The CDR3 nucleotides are TGTGCCAGCAGACTCTACCAGGCCCTACGCTCCTACAATGAGCAGTTCTTC.

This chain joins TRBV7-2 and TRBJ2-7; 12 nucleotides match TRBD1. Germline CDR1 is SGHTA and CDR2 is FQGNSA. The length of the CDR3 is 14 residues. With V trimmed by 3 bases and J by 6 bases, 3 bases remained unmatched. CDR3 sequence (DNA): TGTGCCAGCAGCTTGGGACAGGGGGCCAGCGAGCAGTACTTC. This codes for CASSLGQGASEQYF.

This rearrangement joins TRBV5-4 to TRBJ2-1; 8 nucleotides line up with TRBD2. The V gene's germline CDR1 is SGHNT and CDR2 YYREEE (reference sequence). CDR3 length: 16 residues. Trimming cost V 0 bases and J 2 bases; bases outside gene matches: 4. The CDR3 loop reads CASSLAAGGPYNEQFF. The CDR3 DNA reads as TGTGCCAGCAGCTTGGCTGCGGGGGGCCCCTACAATGAGCAGTTCTTC.

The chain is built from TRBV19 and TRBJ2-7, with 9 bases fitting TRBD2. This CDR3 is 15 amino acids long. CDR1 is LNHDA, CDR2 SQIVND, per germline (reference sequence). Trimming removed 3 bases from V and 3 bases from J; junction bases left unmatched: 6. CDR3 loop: CASSMQAGGRYEQYF. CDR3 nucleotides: TGTGCCAGTAGTATGCAAGCGGGGGGACGCTACGAGCAGTACTTC.

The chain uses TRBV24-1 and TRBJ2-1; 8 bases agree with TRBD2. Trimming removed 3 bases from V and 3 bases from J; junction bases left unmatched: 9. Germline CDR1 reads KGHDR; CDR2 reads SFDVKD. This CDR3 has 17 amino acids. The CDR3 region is CATSDRTSGKVYNEQFF. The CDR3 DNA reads TGTGCCACCAGTGATCGCACTAGCGGAAAAGTCTACAATGAGCAGTTCTTC.

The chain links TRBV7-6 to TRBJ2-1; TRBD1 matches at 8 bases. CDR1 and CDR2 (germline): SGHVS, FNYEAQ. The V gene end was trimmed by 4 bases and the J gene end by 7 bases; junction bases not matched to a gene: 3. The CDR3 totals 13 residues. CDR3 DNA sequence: TGTGCCAGCAGCTCAGGGGGCAGGAATGAGCAGTTCTTC. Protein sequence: CASSSGGRNEQFF.

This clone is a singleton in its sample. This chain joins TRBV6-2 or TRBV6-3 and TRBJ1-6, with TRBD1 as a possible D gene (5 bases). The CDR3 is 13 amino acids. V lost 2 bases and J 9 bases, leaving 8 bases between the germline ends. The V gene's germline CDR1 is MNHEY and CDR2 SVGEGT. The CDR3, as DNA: TGTGCCAGCAGTTACAGGGGTAGTTCACCCCTCCACTTT. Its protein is CASSYRGSSPLHF.

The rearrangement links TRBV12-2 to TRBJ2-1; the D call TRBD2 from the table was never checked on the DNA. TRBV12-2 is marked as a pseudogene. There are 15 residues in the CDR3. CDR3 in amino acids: CASRLTGGRNNEQFF. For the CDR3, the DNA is TGTGCAAGTCGCTTAACGGGGGGTAGAAACAATGAGCAGTTCTTC.

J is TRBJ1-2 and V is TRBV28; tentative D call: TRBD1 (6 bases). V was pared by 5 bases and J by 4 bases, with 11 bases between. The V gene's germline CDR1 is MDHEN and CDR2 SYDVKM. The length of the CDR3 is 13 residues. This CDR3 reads CASSGDIVYGYTF. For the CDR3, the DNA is TGTGCCAGCAGTGGGGACATAGTCTATGGCTACACCTTC.

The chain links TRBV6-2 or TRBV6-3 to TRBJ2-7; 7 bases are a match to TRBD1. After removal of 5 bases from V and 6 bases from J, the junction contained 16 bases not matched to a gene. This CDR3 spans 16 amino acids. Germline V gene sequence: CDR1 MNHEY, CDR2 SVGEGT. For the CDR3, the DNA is TGTGCCAGCAGTACGACAGGGAGAGTTCCTCTAAGCGAGCAGTACTTC. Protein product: CASSTTGRVPLSEQYF.

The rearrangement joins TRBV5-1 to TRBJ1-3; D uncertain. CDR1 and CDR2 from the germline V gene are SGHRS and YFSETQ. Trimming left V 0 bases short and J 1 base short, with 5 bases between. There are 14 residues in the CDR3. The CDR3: CASSLAESGNTIYF. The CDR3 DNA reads TGCGCCAGCAGCTTGGCAGAATCTGGAAACACCATATATTTT.